Below are 19 T cell receptor beta chains sequenced from a single sample in a study of metastatic and nonmetastatic thyroid tumors. No patient had received any treatment before thyroid surgery. TCRdb re-clonotyped the PCR reads through MiXCR. The data hold about 53,000 clones, with approximately 22% observed a single time. Sequences were obtained from blood. The receptors come from a female donor with papillary thyroid cancer or a benign thyroid nodule (not recorded which). Some clones in this sample may be carry-over from other donors' samples.

This clone was counted many times. This chain connects TRBV7-6 to TRBJ1-4; 12 nucleotides match TRBD1. The V gene's germline CDR1 is SGHVS and CDR2 FNYEAQ. Unmatched junction bases numbered 9, after V lost 3 bases and J lost 10 bases. The CDR3 contains 16 residues. The CDR3 sequence is CASSFTGQGASGKLFF. CDR3 DNA: TGTGCCAGCAGCTTTACGGGACAGGGGGCAAGTGGAAAACTGTTTTTT.

By sample fraction, this clone is medium-sized (0.01 to 0.1%). The CDR3 is CASSLDGGGQGYTF. CDR3 in DNA: TGCGCCAGCAGCTTGGATGGGGGCGGTCAAGGCTACACCTTC. The J gene is TRBJ1-2, the V gene TRBV5-1; possible D gene TRBD1, 6 bases. The CDR3 runs to 14 residues. Germline V gene sequence: CDR1 SGHRS, CDR2 YFSETQ. V was cut by 0 bases and J by 8 bases, with 14 bases left in between.

The V gene is TRBV20-1, the J gene TRBJ1-4; D might be TRBD1 (5 bases). V was pared by 3 bases and J by 9 bases, with 17 bases between. The CDR3 contains 14 residues. Germline CDR1 is DFQATT and CDR2 is SNEGSKA (reference sequence). The CDR3 sequence: CSASGGSGPQKLFF. CDR3 in DNA: TGCAGTGCTAGTGGGGGGAGCGGTCCTCAAAAACTGTTTTTT.

This clone is deemed medium-sized. This same CDR3 is encoded by further DNA sequences in the sample. The CDR3 coding sequence is TGTGCCACCAGCAGTTACGGCGGAACCTACGAGCAGTACTTC. This codes for CATSSYGGTYEQYF. This rearrangement joins TRBV15 to TRBJ2-7; D is unclear. Trimming left V 3 bases short and J 2 bases short, with 11 bases between. CDR1 and CDR2 from the germline V gene are LNHNV and YYDKDF (reference sequence). This CDR3 region has 14 residues. The variable domain in full, with the rest retrieved from reference TRBV15 and TRBJ2-7, is DAMVIQNPRYQVTQFGKPVTLSCSQTLNHNVMYWYQQKSSQAPKLLFHYYDKDFNNEADTPDNFQSRRPNTSFCFLDIRSPGLGDTAMYLCATSSYGGTYEQYFGPGTRLTVT.

This clone was recorded at least ten times. This may be a read error, as it is one base from a much larger clone. The chain employs TRBV24-1 and TRBJ2-3; the D gene is possibly TRBD1 (5 bases). The J call is in doubt because the DNA end fits TRBJ1-5 better. Per germline, CDR1 KGHDR and CDR2 SFDVKD. The CDR3 is 15 residues long. Written as DNA, the CDR3 is TGTGCCACCAGTGTTGGGACTACTAGCACAGATACGCAGCATTTT. Translated: CATSVGTTSTDTQHF.

This clone appeared many times. CDR3 bases: TGTGCCAGCGAAGGGGCAAACTACTATGGCTATGGCTACACCTTC. Translated, it gives CASEGANYYGYGYTF. The chain combines TRBV25-1 with TRBJ1-2, with a possible D match to TRBD1 (5 bases). Germline V CDR1 and CDR2: MGHDK, SYGVNS. The V end lost 8 bases, the J end lost 4 bases, and 20 bases lay between the germline ends. The CDR3 totals 15 residues.

This clone turned up a few times. A much larger clone differs from this one at a single base, so this may be a read error. The V call is TRBV2, the J call TRBJ2-3, with D possibly being TRBD1 (6 bases). V lost 3 bases and J lost 2, with 18 bases in between. Germline V gene data show CDR1 as SNHLY and CDR2 as FYNNEI. The CDR3 sequence is 17 residues long. CDR3 coding DNA: TGTGCCAGCAGTGACCCCGGAGTTGGGGGCCTCACAGATACGCAGTATTTT. Amino acids: CASSDPGVGGLTDTQYF.

This clone was recorded many times. This rearrangement joins TRBV20-1 to TRBJ1-1; D is unresolved. The CDR3 totals 12 residues. Trimming cost V 5 bases and J 4 bases, with 11 bases left between them. Germline CDR1 and CDR2: DFQATT and SNEGSKA (reference sequence). The CDR3 bases are TGCAGTGCTTCCCTCTTGGGCACTGAAGCTTTCTTT. Translating it yields CSASLLGTEAFF.

This clone was counted a few times. Here the CDR3 omits its conserved ending phenylalanine or tryptophan, so a read error is the likely source. This chain uses TRBV12-3 or TRBV12-4 with TRBJ2-2, with D perhaps TRBD1 (7 bases). The ends were cut back, 7 bases at V and 11 bases at J, with 20 bases in the middle. The length of the CDR3 is 14 residues. The DNA of the CDR3 is TGTGCCAGCACTCTCAGGGGGAGGAGAGGCGAGCTGTTTTCT. Amino acid sequence: CASTLRGRRGELFS.

The table lists this clone with many counts. Other nucleotide sequences in the sample specify the same CDR3. The chain joins TRBV11-2 to TRBJ2-1; 10 nucleotides line up with TRBD2. The germline V gene has CDR1 SGHAT and CDR2 FQNNGV. V was pared by 5 bases and J by 12 bases, with 13 bases of the junction left unmatched. The CDR3 contains 15 residues. CDR3 residues: CASSPTGTSAHGQFF. CDR3 DNA sequence: TGTGCCAGCAGCCCAACCGGGACTAGCGCCCATGGGCAGTTCTTC.

There are many counts of this clone. The J gene is TRBJ2-7, the V gene TRBV7-9; 8 bases map to TRBD2. Trimming removed 4 bases from V and 0 bases from J; junction bases left unmatched: 2. CDR3 length equals 14 residues. Germline V gene lookup returns CDR1 SEHNR and CDR2 FQNEAQ (reference sequence). The CDR3 protein is CASSSTSVSYEQYF. In DNA form, the CDR3 reads TGTGCCAGCAGCTCGACTAGCGTCTCCTACGAGCAGTACTTC.

Points on this clone: The missing conserved phenylalanine or tryptophan at the end of this CDR3 makes a read error likely. V is TRBV7-2 and J is TRBJ2-3, with a weak D call TRBD1 (5 bases). Germline lookup yields CDR1 SGHTA and CDR2 FQGNSA. This CDR3 region has 14 residues. The DNA for the CDR3 is TGTGCCAGCTGCTTGACAGTTAGCACAGATACGCAGTATGTT. Translated, it gives CASCLTVSTDTQYV.

This clone was counted many times. The J gene is TRBJ2-2, the V gene TRBV27, with a weak D call TRBD2 (5 bases). Germline CDR1 reads MNHEY; CDR2 reads SMNVEV (reference sequence). Trimming left V 3 bases short and J 2 bases short, with 10 bases between. This CDR3 has 15 amino acids. The CDR3 DNA is TGTGCCAGCAGTTTGGCGGGCTTAAACACCGGGGAGCTGTTTTTT. The encoded protein is CASSLAGLNTGELFF.

At least ten counts were recorded for this clone. This chain connects TRBV5-8 to TRBJ2-1; D is ambiguous. Deletions cut 4 bases from V and 6 bases from J, with 8 bases between. Germline V CDR1 and CDR2: SGHTS, YDEGEE. The CDR3 totals 12 residues. CDR3 nucleotide sequence: TGTGCCAGCAGCCGGGTCCCCAATGAGCAGTTCTTC. It translates to CASSRVPNEQFF.

This clone was picked up many times. V gene TRBV6-6 combines with J gene TRBJ1-4, with D uncertain. Germline CDR1 is MNHNY and CDR2 is SVGAGI (reference sequence). This CDR3 contains 17 residues. The ends were cut back, 2 bases at V and 0 bases at J, with 13 bases in the middle. The DNA for the CDR3 is TGTGCCAGCAGTTACGGGAGCCTAACTGCAACTAATGAAAAACTGTTTTTT. Protein: CASSYGSLTATNEKLFF.

The chain has TRBV12-3 or TRBV12-4 and TRBJ2-5, with 7 bases identical to TRBD1. Trimming at V came to 10 bases and at J to 0 bases, leaving 8 bases not matched to a gene. This CDR3 region has 14 residues. The CDR3 reads CAIIMGQYQETQYF. The CDR3 DNA reads TGTGCCATCATTATGGGACAGTACCAAGAGACCCAGTACTTC.

This clone showed up many times. Other DNA sequences from this sample encode an identical CDR3 as well. The chain carries TRBV29-1 and TRBJ2-5, with TRBD1 identical over 8 bases. Trimming cost V 7 bases and J 5 bases; bases outside gene matches: 9. The CDR3 is 13 residues long. CDR1 SQVTM and CDR2 ANQGSEA come from the germline V gene. CDR3 in DNA: TGCAGCGGGGGGACAGGAGAAGGGGAGACCCAGTACTTC. Its protein product is CSGGTGEGETQYF. Full variable domain (missing parts from reference TRBV29-1 and TRBJ2-5): SAVISQKPSRDICQRGTSLTIQCQVDSQVTMMFWYRQQPGQSLTLIATANQGSEATYESGFVIDKFPISRPNLTFSTLTVSNMSPEDSSIYLCSGGTGEGETQYFGPGTRLLVL.

This clone appeared many times. This chain links TRBV3-1 with TRBJ1-1, with D perhaps matching TRBD1 (6 bases). Germline V gives CDR1 LGHDT, CDR2 YNNKEL (reference sequence). The V end lost 4 bases, the J end lost 6 bases, and 15 bases lay between the germline ends. The CDR3 totals 14 residues. CDR3: CASSPRSGGAEAFF. DNA of the CDR3: TGTGCCAGCAGCCCCCGATCGGGGGGCGCTGAAGCTTTCTTT.

A remark on this clone: Germline is not matched at one junction end, which may reflect a read error. The V call is TRBV18, the J call TRBJ2-3, with D uncertain. This CDR3 has 13 amino acids. From germline, CDR1 is KGHSH and CDR2 LQKENI. The CDR3 spells CASSLTITDTLYF. CDR3 coding DNA: TGTGCCAGCTCACTTACCATCACAGATACGCTGTATTTT.